Sequencing of this T cell receptor beta chain was carried out in a study of T cells in localized non-small cell lung cancer. Germline V gene lookup returns CDR1 SGHNT and CDR2 YENEEA. Trimming took 4 bases from V and 5 from J; bases not matched to a gene: 10. The CDR3 has 15 amino acids. Clones were sequenced by immunoSEQ multiplex PCR, and TCRdb holds only the in-frame ones, with some missing. The sample lists about 3,500 clones, 25% to 30% seen once, with approximately 9% in the top ten. This receptor was taken from a male donor at least 60 years old with stage I lung adenocarcinoma. The chain couples TRBV11-3 to TRBJ2-5, with 7 bases identical to TRBD1. The material sequenced was lung tumor tissue, taken before any cancer treatment. This CDR3 is CASSYADGTAETQYF. For the CDR3, the DNA is TGTGCCAGCAGCTATGCGGATGGGACAGCCGAGACCCAGTACTTC.